The rows below give T cell receptor beta chains drawn from one sample of a study of tumor-infiltrating lymphocytes in primary liver carcinoma. Using its own MiXCR run on the multiplex PCR reads, TCRdb lists one record per CDR3 protein. The table lists under 45,000 distinct CDR3 sequences, roughly 74% of them singletons. The sample consisted of liver tumor tissue from sampling region 4. Source of these receptors: a man aged 35 to 55 with primary liver carcinoma and hepatitis B virus infection. Both conserved end residues are part of each CDR3. D genes are given only for firm matches. Some rows mark clone size as missing; the rest say once, few, many or name a class of expanded clone.

V gene,clone size,J gene,D gene,CDR3 protein,CDR3 DNA
TRBV11-3,-,TRBJ2-1,-,CACSLGVSNNEQVF,TGTGCCTGCAGCCTAGGCGTCTCGAACAATGAGCAGGTCTTC
TRBV28,-,TRBJ2-7,TRBD1,CASSYYYWDRGTYEQYF,TGTGCAAGCAGTTACTATTACTGGGACAGGGGCACCTACGAGCAGTACTTC
TRBV28,medium-sized,TRBJ2-7,TRBD2,CAVLRAGVSYEQYF,TGTGCCGTCCTACGAGCGGGAGTGTCCTACGAGCAGTACTTC
TRBV12-3/TRBV12-4,-,TRBJ1-1,TRBD1,CVSSRDREAAFF,TGTGTCAGTAGCCGAGACAGGGAAGCGGCTTTCTTT
TRBV11-2,-,TRBJ2-7,-,CASSSNMNSYEQHF,TGTGCCAGCAGCTCTAACATGAACTCGTACGAGCAGCACTTC
TRBV6-2/TRBV6-3,few,TRBJ2-5,-,CASSSRTVMETHYF,TGTGCCAGCAGTTCACGGACAGTTATGGAGACCCACTACTTT
TRBV11-1,-,TRBJ2-4,TRBD2,CASSFSVTSGTKNFQYF,TGTGCCAGCAGCTTTTCCGTGACTAGCGGAACCAAAAACTTTCAGTACTTC
TRBV14,-,TRBJ1-6,-,CASSRETLVNSPLHF,TGTGCCAGCAGCCGAGAGACACTCGTTAATTCGCCCCTCCACTTT
TRBV4-2,medium-sized,TRBJ2-1,TRBD2,CASSQDSSLAGAHEQFF,TGTGCCAGCAGCCAAGATTCATCACTAGCGGGAGCCCATGAGCAGTTCTTC
TRBV7-8,-,TRBJ2-7,-,CASSLTLYYYQYF,TGTGCCAGCAGCTTGACTCTCTACTACTATCAGTACTTC
TRBV11-3,-,TRBJ2-1,-,CDNSLNANEQLF,TGTGACAACAGCTTAAATGCCAATGAGCAGCTCTTC
TRBV12-3/TRBV12-4,-,TRBJ1-1,-,CASSSAGRNTEALF,TGTGCCAGCAGCTCGGCAGGCAGGAACACTGAAGCTCTCTTT
TRBV11-1,-,TRBJ1-6,-,CASTRTLVSPLRF,TGTGCCAGCACCCGGACACTGGTTTCACCACTCCGCTTT
TRBV29-1,-,TRBJ2-1,TRBD2,CSYRTSGYYNEQFF,TGCAGTTACCGTACTAGCGGATACTACAATGAGCAGTTCTTC
TRBV5-1,-,TRBJ2-1,-,CTSSFSGGYNEQFF,TGCACCAGCAGCTTCAGTGGGGGTTACAATGAGCAGTTCTTC
TRBV10-3,once,TRBJ2-3,TRBD1,CAISAGTETSTDTQYF,TGTGCCATCAGTGCCGGGACAGAAACTAGCACAGATACGCAGTATTTT
TRBV6-1,few,TRBJ1-1,-,CASTPPRGMNSEALF,TGTGCCAGCACCCCACCCCGGGGCATGAACTCTGAAGCTCTCTTT
TRBV6-1,-,TRBJ1-5,-,CASRVTRGTSQPQHF,TGTGCCAGCCGAGTGACTAGGGGCACTAGTCAGCCCCAGCATTTT
TRBV5-1,-,TRBJ1-2,-,CASMNQGGGYDYIF,TGCGCCAGCATGAACCAAGGAGGCGGCTATGACTACATCTTC
TRBV6-5,-,TRBJ2-1,-,CASSYAVLNEQFF,TGTGCCAGCAGTTACGCCGTATTAAATGAGCAGTTCTTC
TRBV28,few,TRBJ2-7,-,CASNDGEQYF,TGTGCCAGCAACGATGGCGAGCAGTACTTC
TRBV4-2,-,TRBJ2-1,-,CASSQASVLHNDQFF,TGTGCCAGCAGCCAAGCTAGCGTACTTCACAATGATCAGTTCTTC
TRBV11-2,-,TRBJ2-3,-,CASISIRADTQYF,TGTGCCAGCATCTCGATCCGAGCAGATACGCAATATTTT
TRBV6-5,-,TRBJ2-6,TRBD2,CASSYNPSGSTGGNILIF,TGTGCCAGCAGTTACAATCCTAGCGGGAGTACTGGGGGCAACATCCTGATTTTC
TRBV5-8,-,TRBJ2-3,-,CTLSHGSYTQFF,TGTACCCTCTCGCACGGGTCGTATACGCAGTTTTTT
TRBV6-1,-,TRBJ1-5,-,CARSDWADTQHF,TGTGCCAGGAGTGATTGGGCAGATACGCAGCATTTT
TRBV29-1,-,TRBJ2-5,TRBD1,CSVEPDRGRQETHHF,TGCAGTGTTGAGCCCGACAGGGGGCGGCAAGAGACCCATCACTTC
TRBV6-4,-,TRBJ2-1,-,CASSDYSGSYSEQFF,TGTGCCAGCAGTGATTATAGCGGCTCTTACAGTGAGCAGTTCTTC
TRBV6-1,large,TRBJ1-2,-,CASSAPLYGYTF,TGTGCCAGCAGTGCCCCCCTATATGGCTACACCTTC
TRBV14,-,TRBJ2-1,TRBD2,CVKSAVAGWVNNEQFF,TGTGTCAAAAGTGCCGTAGCGGGATGGGTAAACAATGAGCAGTTCTTC
TRBV11-1,-,TRBJ1-6,-,CTSSRTLVSHLHF,TGTACCAGCAGCCGGACGCTGGTTTCACACCTCCACTTT
TRBV11-1,-,TRBJ2-7,-,CVSSSSRSSSYEQYF,TGTGTCAGCAGCTCATCCCGGAGCTCCTCCTACGAGCAGTACTTC
TRBV11-2,-,TRBJ2-4,-,CASTTSVVAKNIQYF,TGTGCCAGTACTACTTCGGTGGTAGCCAAAAACATTCAGTACTTC
TRBV7-8,-,TRBJ2-7,TRBD2,CANSPRTSGSMNSYEQYF,TGTGCCAACAGCCCTCGGACTAGCGGGAGTATGAATTCCTACGAGCAGTACTTC
TRBV25-1,many,TRBJ2-1,TRBD1,CASRDSGGSYNEQFF,TGTGCCAGCAGGGATTCAGGGGGTTCCTACAATGAGCAGTTCTTC
TRBV7-8,-,TRBJ2-7,TRBD2,CASSAKTSSPYERYF,TGTGCCAGCAGCGCCAAGACTAGCAGCCCCTATGAGCGGTACTTC
TRBV5-4,medium-sized,TRBJ2-3,TRBD2,CASSLLAGGPTDTQYF,TGTGCCAGCAGCTTGCTCGCGGGAGGGCCCACAGATACGCAGTATTTT
TRBV11-1,once,TRBJ2-4,-,CASSFPEASETKNIQYF,TGTGCCAGCAGCTTTCCAGAGGCTAGCGAGACCAAAAACATTCAGTACTTC
TRBV11-3,-,TRBJ2-1,-,CDGSLGVSNNEQFF,TGTGACGGCAGCCTAGGGGTCAGCAACAATGAGCAGTTCTTC
TRBV5-6,-,TRBJ1-1,-,CISSYEGLAFF,TGTATCAGCAGCTATGAGGGACTAGCTTTCTTC
TRBV30,-,TRBJ2-2,TRBD2,CAWSVLAGDTGELYF,TGTGCCTGGAGTGTATTAGCGGGAGACACCGGGGAGTTGTATTTT